This T cell receptor beta chain is drawn from a study of T cell responses to AZD1222 COVID-19 vaccine. As for this clone: The antigen remains unidentified.

This table comes from immunoSEQ multiplex PCR, and its TCRdb copy is limited to in-frame clones, with some not included. The data show around 99,000 clones, with nearly 90% seen just once and 9.5% to 15% held by the top ten. The CDR3 consists of 18 residues. Study results and limitations: Two doses of AZD1222 preceded a rise in Spike-specific TCR breadth and depth. Baseline seropositivity characterized only 5 or 6 AZD1222 recipients. White British ancestry dominated among donors, who included more females, and clonal diversity was possibly underestimated. Unmutated variant regions are reportedly the target of nearly half of TCRs that are spike-specific.

The TCR originated in an adult in good health. The genes are TRBV21-1 and TRBJ2-2; TRBD2 reflects the table's D call only, with no check against the DNA. TRBV21-1 is marked as a pseudogene. The input for sequencing was peripheral blood, taken on day 0 of MenACWY control vaccination. The CDR3 DNA follows: TGTGCCAGCAGCAAACCGGGACTAGCGGGCCCCCTAACCGGGGAGCTGTTTTTT. Translation gives CASSKPGLAGPLTGELFF.